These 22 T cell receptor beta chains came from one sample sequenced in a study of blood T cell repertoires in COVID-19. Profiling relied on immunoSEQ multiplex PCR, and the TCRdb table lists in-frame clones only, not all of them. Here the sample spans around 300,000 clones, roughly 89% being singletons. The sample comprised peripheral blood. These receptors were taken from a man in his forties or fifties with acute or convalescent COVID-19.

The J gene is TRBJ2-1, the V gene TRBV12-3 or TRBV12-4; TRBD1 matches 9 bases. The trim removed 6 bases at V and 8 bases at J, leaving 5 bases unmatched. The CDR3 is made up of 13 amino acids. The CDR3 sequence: CASRGQGSDEQFF. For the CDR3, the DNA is TGTGCCAGCAGGGGACAGGGTTCGGATGAGCAGTTCTTC.

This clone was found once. In DNA form, the CDR3 reads TGTGCCAGCAGCTATCTCTCCGGGTTGGAAGCTTTCTTT. It codes for CASSYLSGLEAFF. The rearrangement links TRBV5-6 to TRBJ1-1; D ambiguous. V lost 3 bases, J lost 8 bases, and 14 bases lay in between. CDR1 is SGHDT, CDR2 YYEEEE, per germline. CDR3 length: 13 residues.

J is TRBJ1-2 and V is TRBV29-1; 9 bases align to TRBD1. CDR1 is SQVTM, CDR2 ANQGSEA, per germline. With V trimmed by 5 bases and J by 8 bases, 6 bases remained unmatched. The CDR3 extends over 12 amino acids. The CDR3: CSVPQGARGYTF. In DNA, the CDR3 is TGCAGCGTTCCACAGGGGGCGCGCGGCTACACCTTC.

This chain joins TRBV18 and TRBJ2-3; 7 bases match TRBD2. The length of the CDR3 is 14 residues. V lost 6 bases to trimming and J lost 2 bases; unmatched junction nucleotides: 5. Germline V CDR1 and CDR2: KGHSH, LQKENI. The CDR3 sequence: CASSPGGPTDTQYF. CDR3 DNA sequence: TGTGCCAGCTCCCCGGGGGGACCCACAGATACGCAGTATTTT. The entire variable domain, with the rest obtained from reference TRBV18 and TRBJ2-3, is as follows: NAGVMQNPRHLVRRRGQEARLRCSPMKGHSHVYWYRQLPEEGLKFMVYLQKENIIDESGMPKERFSAEFPKEGPSILRIQQVVRGDSAAYFCASSPGGPTDTQYFGPGTRLTVL.

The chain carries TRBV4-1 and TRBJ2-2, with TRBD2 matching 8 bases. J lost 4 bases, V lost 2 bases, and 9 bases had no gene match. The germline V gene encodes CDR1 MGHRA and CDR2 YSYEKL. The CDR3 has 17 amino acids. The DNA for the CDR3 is TGCGCCAGCAGCCAATCGGGGGGGGTGCATGGCACCGGGGAGCTGTTTTTT. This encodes CASSQSGGVHGTGELFF.

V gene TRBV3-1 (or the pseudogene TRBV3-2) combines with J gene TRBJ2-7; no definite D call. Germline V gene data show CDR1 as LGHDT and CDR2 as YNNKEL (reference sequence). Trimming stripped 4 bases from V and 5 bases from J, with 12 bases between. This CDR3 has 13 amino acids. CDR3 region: CASSLRSVHEQYF. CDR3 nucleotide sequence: TGTGCCAGCAGCCTGCGGTCAGTCCACGAGCAGTACTTC.

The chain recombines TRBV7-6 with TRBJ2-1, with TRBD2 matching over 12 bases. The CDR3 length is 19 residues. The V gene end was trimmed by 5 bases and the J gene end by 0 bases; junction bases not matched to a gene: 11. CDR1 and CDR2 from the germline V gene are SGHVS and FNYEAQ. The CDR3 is CASSTRTSGVLSSYNEQFF. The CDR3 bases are TGTGCCAGCAGCACCCGGACTAGCGGGGTCCTAAGCTCCTACAATGAGCAGTTCTTC.

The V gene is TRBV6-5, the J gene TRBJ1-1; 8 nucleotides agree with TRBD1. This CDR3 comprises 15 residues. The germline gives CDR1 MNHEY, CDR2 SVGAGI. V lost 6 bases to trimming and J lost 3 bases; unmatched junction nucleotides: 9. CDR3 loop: CASSPAGGWDTEAFF. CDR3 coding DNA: TGTGCCAGCAGCCCGGCAGGGGGCTGGGACACTGAAGCTTTCTTT.

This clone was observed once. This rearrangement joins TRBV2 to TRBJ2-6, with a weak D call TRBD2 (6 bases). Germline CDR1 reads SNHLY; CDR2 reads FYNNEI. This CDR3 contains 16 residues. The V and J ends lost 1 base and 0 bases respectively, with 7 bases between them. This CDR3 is CASSEDGSSGANVLTF. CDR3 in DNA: TGTGCCAGCAGTGAAGACGGGAGCTCTGGGGCCAACGTCCTGACTTTC.

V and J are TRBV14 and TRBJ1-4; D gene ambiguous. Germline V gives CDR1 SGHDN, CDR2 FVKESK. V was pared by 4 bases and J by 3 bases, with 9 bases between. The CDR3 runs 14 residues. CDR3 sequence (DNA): TGTGCCAGCAGCCTAGGAGGGTCTAATGAAAAACTGTTTTTT. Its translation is CASSLGGSNEKLFF.

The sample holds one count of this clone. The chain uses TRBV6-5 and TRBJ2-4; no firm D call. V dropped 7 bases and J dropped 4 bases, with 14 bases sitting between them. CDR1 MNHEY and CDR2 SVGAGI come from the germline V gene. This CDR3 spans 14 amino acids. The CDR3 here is CASTRQGAKNIQYF. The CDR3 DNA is TGTGCCAGCACCCGCCAAGGAGCGAAAAACATTCAGTACTTC.

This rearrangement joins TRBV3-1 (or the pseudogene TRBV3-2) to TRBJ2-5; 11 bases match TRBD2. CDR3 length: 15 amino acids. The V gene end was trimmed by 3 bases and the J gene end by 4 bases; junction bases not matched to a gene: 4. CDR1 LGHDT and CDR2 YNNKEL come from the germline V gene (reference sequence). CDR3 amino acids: CASSHLAGGLETQYF. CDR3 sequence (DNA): TGTGCCAGCAGCCACCTAGCGGGGGGTCTAGAGACCCAGTACTTC.

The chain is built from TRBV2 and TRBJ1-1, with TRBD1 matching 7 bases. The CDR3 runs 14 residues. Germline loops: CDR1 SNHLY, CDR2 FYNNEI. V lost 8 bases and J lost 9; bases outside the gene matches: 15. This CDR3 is CASDGRQGRVKAFF. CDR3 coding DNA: TGTGCCAGCGATGGGCGACAGGGCAGGGTGAAAGCTTTCTTT.

The CDR3 DNA reads TGTGCCAGCAGTGACGGAGGGACTCTCGGGGGCTACACCTTC. Residues: CASSDGGTLGGYTF. The rearrangement joins TRBV6-4 to TRBJ1-2; possible D gene TRBD1, 5 bases. Looked up from germline, CDR1 is MRHNA and CDR2 is SNTAGT. This CDR3 comprises 14 residues. V gave up 2 bases and J gave up 8 bases, with 15 bases separating them.

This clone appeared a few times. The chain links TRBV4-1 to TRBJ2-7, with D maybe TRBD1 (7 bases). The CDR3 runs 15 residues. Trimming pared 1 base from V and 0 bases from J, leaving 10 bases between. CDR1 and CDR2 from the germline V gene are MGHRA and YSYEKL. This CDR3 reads CASSQGGDSSYEQYF. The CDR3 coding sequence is TGCGCCAGCAGCCAAGGGGGGGACAGCTCCTACGAGCAGTACTTC.

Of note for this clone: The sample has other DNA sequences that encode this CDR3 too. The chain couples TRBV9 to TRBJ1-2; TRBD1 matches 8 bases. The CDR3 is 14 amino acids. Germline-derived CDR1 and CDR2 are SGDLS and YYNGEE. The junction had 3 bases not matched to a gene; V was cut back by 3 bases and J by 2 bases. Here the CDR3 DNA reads TGTGCCAGCAGCGCAGGACAGGGAAACTATGGCTACACCTTC. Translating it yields CASSAGQGNYGYTF.

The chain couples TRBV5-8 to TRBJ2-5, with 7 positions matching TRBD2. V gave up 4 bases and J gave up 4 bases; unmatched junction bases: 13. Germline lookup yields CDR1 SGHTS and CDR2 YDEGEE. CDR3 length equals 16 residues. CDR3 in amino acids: CASSLGLVRFGETQYF. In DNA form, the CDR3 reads TGTGCCAGCAGCCTAGGACTAGTTAGGTTCGGAGAGACCCAGTACTTC.

The CDR3 spells CASSSDRGPEQYF. The DNA for the CDR3 is TGTGCCAGCAGCTCGGACAGGGGGCCCGAGCAGTACTTC. This chain joins TRBV5-5 and TRBJ2-7, with 11 bases identical to TRBD1. The CDR3 contains 13 residues. CDR1 is SGHKS, CDR2 YYEKEE, per germline (reference sequence). Losses at the gene ends were 3 bases for V and 6 bases for J; bases not matched to a gene: 2.

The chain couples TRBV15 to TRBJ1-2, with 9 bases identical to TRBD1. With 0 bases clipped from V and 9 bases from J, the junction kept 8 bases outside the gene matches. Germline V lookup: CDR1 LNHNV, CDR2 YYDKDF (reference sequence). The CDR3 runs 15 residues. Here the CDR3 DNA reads TGTGCCACCAGCAGAGACCGGGACAGGGTGGTTAGCTACACCTTC. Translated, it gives CATSRDRDRVVSYTF.

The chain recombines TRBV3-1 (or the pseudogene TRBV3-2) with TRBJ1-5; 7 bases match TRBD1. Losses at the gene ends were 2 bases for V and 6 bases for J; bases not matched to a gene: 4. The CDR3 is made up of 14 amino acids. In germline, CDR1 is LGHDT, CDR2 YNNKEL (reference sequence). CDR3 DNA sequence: TGTGCCAGCAGCCAAACAGGGGACGGTCAGCCCCAGCATTTT. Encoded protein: CASSQTGDGQPQHF.

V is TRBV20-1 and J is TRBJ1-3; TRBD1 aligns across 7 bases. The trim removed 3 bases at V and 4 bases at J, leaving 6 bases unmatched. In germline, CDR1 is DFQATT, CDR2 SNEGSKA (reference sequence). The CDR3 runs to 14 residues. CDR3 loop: CSASGKGAGNTIYF. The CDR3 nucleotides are TGCAGTGCTAGTGGGAAGGGGGCAGGAAACACCATATATTTT.

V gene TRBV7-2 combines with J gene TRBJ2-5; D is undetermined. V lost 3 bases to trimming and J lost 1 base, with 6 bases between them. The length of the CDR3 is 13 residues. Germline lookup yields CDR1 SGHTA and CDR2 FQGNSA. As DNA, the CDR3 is TGTGCCAGCAGCTTGAGGTCCCAAGAGACCCAGTACTTC. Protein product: CASSLRSQETQYF.